One T cell receptor (beta chain) is described in this entry. Antigen specificity is unknown. The data derive from a study of OX40 agonist ivuxolimab in advanced cancers. Study-wide points: Certain nonresponders likewise exhibited a low normalized T-cell clonal expansion. Doses of 0.1 to 3.0 mg/kg were accompanied by clonal expansion of CD4+ and CD8+ blood T cells by week 6.

The germline gives CDR1 MNHEY, CDR2 SMNVEV (reference sequence). Trimming cost V 4 bases and J 2 bases, with 9 bases left between them. This CDR3 has 14 amino acids. TCRdb keeps only in-frame clones here, not all; method: immunoSEQ multiplex PCR. This sample carries 55,000 to 80,000 clones, over 70% of them seen once, and the ten largest clones take roughly 5%. This chain uses TRBV27 with TRBJ1-5; unclear D gene. The source of this sequence is an adult with an advanced solid tumor such as melanoma, head and neck, liver or kidney cancer. The input for sequencing was CD4+ or CD8+ T cells sorted from blood, taken in a trial of the OX40 agonist ivuxolimab. The CDR3 DNA reads as TGTGCCAGCAGTTGGACCGCTGGCAATCAGCCCCAGCATTTT. This translates into CASSWTAGNQPQHF.